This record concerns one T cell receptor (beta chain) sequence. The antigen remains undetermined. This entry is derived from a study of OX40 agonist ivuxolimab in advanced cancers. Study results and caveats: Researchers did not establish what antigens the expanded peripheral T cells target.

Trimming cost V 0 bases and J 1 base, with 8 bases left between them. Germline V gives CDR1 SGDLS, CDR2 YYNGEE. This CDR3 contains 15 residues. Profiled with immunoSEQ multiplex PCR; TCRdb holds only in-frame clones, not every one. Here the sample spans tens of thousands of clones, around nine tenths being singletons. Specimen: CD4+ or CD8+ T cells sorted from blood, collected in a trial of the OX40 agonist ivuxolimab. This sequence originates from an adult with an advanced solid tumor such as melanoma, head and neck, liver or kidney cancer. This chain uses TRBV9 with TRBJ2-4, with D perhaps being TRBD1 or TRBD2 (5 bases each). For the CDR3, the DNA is TGTGCCAGCAGCGTAGGCTGGGGGGCCAAAAACATTCAGTACTTC. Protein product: CASSVGWGAKNIQYF.